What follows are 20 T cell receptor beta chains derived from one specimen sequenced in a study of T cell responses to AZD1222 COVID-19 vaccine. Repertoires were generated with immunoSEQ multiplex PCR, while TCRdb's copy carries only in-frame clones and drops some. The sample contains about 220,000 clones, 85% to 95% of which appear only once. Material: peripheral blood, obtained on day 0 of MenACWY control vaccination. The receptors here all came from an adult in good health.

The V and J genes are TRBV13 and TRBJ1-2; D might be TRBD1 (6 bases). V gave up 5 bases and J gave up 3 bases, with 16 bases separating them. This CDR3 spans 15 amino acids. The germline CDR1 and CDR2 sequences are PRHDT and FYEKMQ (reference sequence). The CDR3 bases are TGTGCCAGCAGCGCCCGGGGGGCGGGCTACTATGGCTACACCTTC. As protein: CASSARGAGYYGYTF.

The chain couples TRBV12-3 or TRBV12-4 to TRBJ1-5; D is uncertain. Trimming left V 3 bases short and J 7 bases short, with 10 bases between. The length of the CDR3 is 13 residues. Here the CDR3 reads CASSFRFSQPQHF. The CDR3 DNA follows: TGTGCCAGCAGTTTTCGGTTTAGCCAGCCCCAGCATTTT.

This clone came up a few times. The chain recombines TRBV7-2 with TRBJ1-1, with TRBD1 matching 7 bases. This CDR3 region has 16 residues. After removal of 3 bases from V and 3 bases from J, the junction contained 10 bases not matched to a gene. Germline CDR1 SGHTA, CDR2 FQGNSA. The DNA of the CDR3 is TGTGCCAGCAGCTTGGAGGGGGCAGGGAGGGACACTGAAGCTTTCTTT. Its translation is CASSLEGAGRDTEAFF.

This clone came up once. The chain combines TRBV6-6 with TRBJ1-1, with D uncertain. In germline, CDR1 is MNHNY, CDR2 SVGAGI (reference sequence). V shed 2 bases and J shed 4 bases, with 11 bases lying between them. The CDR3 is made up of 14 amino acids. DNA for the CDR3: TGTGCCAGCAGTTACATGGAAATAGGCACTGAAGCTTTCTTT. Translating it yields CASSYMEIGTEAFF.

The CDR3 reads CASSLAGTAGAFF. The DNA for the CDR3 is TGCGCCAGCAGCTTGGCAGGGACAGCGGGAGCTTTCTTT. The chain combines TRBV5-1 with TRBJ1-1; 7 bases map to TRBD1. CDR1 is SGHRS and CDR2 is YFSETQ in the germline V gene. The ends lost 0 bases at V and 10 bases at J; junction bases unmatched: 6. The CDR3 is made up of 13 amino acids.

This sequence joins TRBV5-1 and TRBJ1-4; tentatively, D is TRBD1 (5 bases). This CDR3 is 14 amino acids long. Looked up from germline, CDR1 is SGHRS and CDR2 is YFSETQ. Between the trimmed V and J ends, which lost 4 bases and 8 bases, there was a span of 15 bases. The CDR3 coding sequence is TGCGCCAGCAGCACCGGTCAGGGAGGGGAAAAACTGTTTTTT. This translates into CASSTGQGGEKLFF.

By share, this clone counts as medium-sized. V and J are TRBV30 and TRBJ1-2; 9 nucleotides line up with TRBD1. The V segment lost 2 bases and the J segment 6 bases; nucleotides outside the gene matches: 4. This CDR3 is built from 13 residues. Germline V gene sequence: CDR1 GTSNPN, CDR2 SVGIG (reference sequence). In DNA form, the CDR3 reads TGTGCCTGGAGTCGGACAGGGGTGGATGGCTACACCTTC. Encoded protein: CAWSRTGVDGYTF.

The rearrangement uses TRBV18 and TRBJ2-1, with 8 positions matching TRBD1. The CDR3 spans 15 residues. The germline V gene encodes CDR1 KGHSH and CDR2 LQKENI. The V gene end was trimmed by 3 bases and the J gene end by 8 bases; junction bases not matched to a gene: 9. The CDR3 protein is CASSPSRTGIYEQFF. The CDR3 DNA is TGTGCCAGCTCACCCTCCAGGACAGGGATTTATGAGCAGTTCTTC.

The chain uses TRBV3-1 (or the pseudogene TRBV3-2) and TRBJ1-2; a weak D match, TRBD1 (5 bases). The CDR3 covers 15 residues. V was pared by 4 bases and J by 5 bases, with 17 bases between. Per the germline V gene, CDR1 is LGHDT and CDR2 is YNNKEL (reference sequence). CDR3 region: CASSRSSGASYGYTF. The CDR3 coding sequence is TGTGCCAGCAGCCGTTCATCCGGGGCATCTTATGGCTACACCTTC.

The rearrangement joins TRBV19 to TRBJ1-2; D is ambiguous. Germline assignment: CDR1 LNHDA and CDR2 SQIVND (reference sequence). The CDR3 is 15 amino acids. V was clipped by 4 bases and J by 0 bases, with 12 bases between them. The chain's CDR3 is CASSTNGRANYGYTF. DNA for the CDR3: TGTGCCAGTAGTACCAACGGGAGGGCTAACTATGGCTACACCTTC. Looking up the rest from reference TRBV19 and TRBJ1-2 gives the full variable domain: DGGITQSPKYLFRKEGQNVTLSCEQNLNHDAMYWYRQDPGQGLRLIYYSQIVNDFQKGDIAEGYSVSREKKESFPLTVTSAQKNPTAFYLCASSTNGRANYGYTFGSGTRLTVV.

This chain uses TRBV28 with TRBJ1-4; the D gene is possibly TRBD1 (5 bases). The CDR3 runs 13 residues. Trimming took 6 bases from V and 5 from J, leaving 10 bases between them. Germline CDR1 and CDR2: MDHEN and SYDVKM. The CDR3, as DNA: TGTGCCAGCAGGGACACTGGGAATGAAAAACTGTTTTTT. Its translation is CASRDTGNEKLFF.

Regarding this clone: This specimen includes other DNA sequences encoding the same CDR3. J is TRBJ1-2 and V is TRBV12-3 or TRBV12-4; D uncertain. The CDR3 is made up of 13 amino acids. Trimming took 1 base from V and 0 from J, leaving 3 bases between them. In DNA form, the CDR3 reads TGTGCCAGCAGTTTAGGCTCTAACTATGGCTACACCTTC. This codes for CASSLGSNYGYTF.

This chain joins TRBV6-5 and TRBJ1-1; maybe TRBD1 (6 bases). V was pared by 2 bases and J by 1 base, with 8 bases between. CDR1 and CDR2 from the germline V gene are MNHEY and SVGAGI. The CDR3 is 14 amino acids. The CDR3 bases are TGTGCCAGCAGTTACCTGGGACAGAACACTGAAGCTTTCTTT. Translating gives CASSYLGQNTEAFF.

CDR3 nucleotide sequence: TGTGCCAGTTCTCCGGTGGGGGGGCTTAGCAATCAGCCCCAGCATTTT. It is translated as CASSPVGGLSNQPQHF. The chain carries TRBV19 and TRBJ1-5, with D maybe TRBD1 (6 bases). Germline lookup yields CDR1 LNHDA and CDR2 SQIVND (reference sequence). The CDR3 totals 16 residues. V was trimmed by 8 bases and J by 0 bases, leaving 17 bases between them.

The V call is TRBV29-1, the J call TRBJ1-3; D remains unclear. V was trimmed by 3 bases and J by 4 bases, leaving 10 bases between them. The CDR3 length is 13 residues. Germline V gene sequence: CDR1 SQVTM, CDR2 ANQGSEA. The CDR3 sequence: CSVEKQRGNTIYF. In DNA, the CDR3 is TGCAGCGTTGAGAAACAAAGAGGAAACACCATATATTTT.

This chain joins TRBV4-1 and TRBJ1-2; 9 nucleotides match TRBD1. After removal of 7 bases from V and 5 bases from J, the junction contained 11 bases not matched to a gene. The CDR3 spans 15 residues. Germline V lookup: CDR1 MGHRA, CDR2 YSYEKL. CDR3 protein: CASTPEGQGPYGYTF. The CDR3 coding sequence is TGCGCCAGCACGCCGGAGGGACAGGGCCCTTATGGCTACACCTTC.

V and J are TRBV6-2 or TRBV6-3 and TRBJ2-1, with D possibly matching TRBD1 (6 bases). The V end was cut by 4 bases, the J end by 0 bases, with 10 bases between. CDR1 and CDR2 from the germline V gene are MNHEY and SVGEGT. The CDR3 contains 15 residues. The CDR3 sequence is CASSSTGSSYNEQFF. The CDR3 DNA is TGTGCCAGCAGTTCCACAGGGAGCTCCTACAATGAGCAGTTCTTC.

The DNA for the CDR3 is TGTGCCAGCAGCCAAGACTGGGCAGGGGGAGGGGGCTACACCTTC. Amino acids: CASSQDWAGGGGYTF. The rearrangement uses TRBV3-1 (or the pseudogene TRBV3-2) and TRBJ1-2; 7 nucleotides line up with TRBD1. CDR1 and CDR2 from the germline V gene are LGHDT and YNNKEL (reference sequence). This CDR3 region has 15 residues. Germline trimming cut 0 bases from V and 8 bases from J; bases unmatched to any gene: 9.

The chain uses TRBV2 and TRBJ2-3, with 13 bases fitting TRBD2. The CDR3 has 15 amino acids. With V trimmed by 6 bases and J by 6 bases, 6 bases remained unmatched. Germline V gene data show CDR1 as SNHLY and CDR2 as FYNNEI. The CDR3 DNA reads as TGTGCCAGCAGGTATACTAGCGGGGGGGCCGATACGCAGTATTTT. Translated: CASRYTSGGADTQYF.

The chain's CDR3 is CASRGLGTGRDTQYF. The CDR3 DNA reads as TGTGCCAGCCGCGGTCTGGGGACAGGGAGGGATACGCAGTATTTT. V usage is TRBV2 and J usage is TRBJ2-3; TRBD1 aligns across 9 bases. This CDR3 is built from 15 residues. CDR1 SNHLY and CDR2 FYNNEI come from the germline V gene. With 8 bases clipped from V and 6 bases from J, the junction kept 12 bases outside the gene matches.